This entry is about one TCR beta chain. The antigen is unknown. This record belongs to a study of type 1 regulatory T cells. About the research overall: This in vitro CD4 product, T-allo10, is enriched for Tr1 cells and alloantigen-specific.

TCRdb re-called the reads through MiXCR, storing one row per CDR3 protein. The data show approximately 77,000 distinct CDR3 sequences, 20% to 25% seen once. Germline CDR1 reads SGHRS; CDR2 reads YFSETQ. V shed 0 bases and J shed 7 bases, with 9 bases lying between them. CDR3 length: 13 residues. Study findings and constraints: Compared with non-type 1 regulatory T cells, type 1 regulatory T cells showed a more restricted TCR repertoire.

The TCR was taken from a human donor in good health. Material for sequencing was cultured type 1 regulatory T (Tr1) cells, either the whole culture or a sorted fraction (not recorded which). The V gene is TRBV5-1, the J gene TRBJ2-3, with D uncertain. The CDR3 protein is CASSLDAPNTQYF. In DNA form, the CDR3 reads TGCGCCAGCAGCTTGGATGCTCCTAATACGCAGTATTTT.